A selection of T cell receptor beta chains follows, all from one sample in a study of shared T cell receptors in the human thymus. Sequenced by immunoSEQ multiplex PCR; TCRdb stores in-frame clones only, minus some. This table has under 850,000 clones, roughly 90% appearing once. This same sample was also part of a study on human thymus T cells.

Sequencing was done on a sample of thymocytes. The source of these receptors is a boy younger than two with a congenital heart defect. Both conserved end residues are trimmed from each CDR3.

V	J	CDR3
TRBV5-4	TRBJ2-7	ASSRWVGLAGGRDHEQY
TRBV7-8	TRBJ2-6	ASSLSGSLT
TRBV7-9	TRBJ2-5	ASSLSRETQY
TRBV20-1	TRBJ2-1	SASRGNEQF
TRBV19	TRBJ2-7	ASGGLAGEGEQY
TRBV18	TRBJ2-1	ASSPPGGREQF
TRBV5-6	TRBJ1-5	ASSYRRNHSNQPQH
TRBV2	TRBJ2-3	ASSGSGGGPGTDTQY
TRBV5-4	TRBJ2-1	ASSSTETSEQF
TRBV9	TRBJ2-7	ASSALADSYEQY
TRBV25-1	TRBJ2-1	ASRGQRSSYNEQF
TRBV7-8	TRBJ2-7	ASSLTDGTELAYEQY
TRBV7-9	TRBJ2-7	ASSVGLAASYEQY
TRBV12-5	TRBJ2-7	ASGLADRGYEQY
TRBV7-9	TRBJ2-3	ASSLTSSTDTQY
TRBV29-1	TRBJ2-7	SVKASGSKGSYEQY
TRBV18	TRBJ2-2	ASSPRVPGQGDLDTGELF
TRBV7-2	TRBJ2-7	ASSSTSGSSYEQY
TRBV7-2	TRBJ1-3	ASSLKRDSIY
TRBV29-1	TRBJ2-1	SVPRSYNEQF
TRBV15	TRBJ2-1	ATSRAGEQF
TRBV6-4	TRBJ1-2	ASQGYT
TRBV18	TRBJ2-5	ASSPTSVEKTQY
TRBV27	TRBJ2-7	ASRGQGLDEQY
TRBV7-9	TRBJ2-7	ASSPGTGSYEQY
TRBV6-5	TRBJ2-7	ASSYRDLAESYEQY